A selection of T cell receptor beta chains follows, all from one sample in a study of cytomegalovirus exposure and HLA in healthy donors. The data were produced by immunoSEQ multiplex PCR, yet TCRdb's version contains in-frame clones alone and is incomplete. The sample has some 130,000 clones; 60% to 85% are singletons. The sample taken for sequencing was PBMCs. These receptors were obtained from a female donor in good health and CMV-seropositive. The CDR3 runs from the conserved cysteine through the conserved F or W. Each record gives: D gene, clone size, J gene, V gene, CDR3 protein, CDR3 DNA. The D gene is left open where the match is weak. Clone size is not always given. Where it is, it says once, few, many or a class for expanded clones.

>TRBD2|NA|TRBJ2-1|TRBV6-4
CASSDQGLAGVNEQFF
TGTGCCAGCAGTGACCAGGGACTAGCGGGGGTCAATGAGCAGTTCTTC
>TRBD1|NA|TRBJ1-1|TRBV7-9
CSSSAPPRGPLNTEAFF
TGTTCCAGCAGCGCACCACCTAGGGGGCCCCTGAACACTGAAGCTTTCTTT
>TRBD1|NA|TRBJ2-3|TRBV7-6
CASSPGQGADTQYF
TGTGCCAGCAGCCCGGGACAGGGAGCAGATACGCAGTATTTT
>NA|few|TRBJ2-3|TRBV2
CASSELDYGTDTQYF
TGTGCCAGCAGTGAACTAGATTATGGCACAGATACGCAGTATTTT
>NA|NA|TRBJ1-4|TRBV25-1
CASSDYRRTATNEKLFF
TGTGCCAGCAGTGACTACAGGCGGACGGCAACTAATGAAAAACTGTTTTTT
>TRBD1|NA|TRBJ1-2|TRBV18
CASSPPGLGQGHGYTF
TGTGCCAGCTCACCACCGGGATTAGGACAGGGCCATGGCTACACCTTC
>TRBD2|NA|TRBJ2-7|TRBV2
CASSELAGDEQYF
TGTGCCAGCAGTGAACTAGCGGGAGACGAGCAGTACTTC
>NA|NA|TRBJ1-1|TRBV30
CAWSREGHTEAFF
TGTGCCTGGAGTAGGGAGGGTCACACTGAAGCTTTCTTT
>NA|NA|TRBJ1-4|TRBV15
CATKQGRYEKLFF
TGTGCCACCAAACAGGGTCGATATGAAAAACTGTTTTTT
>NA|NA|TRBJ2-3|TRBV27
CASTAFGEPTDTQYF
TGTGCCAGCACCGCGTTTGGAGAACCCACAGATACGCAGTATTTT
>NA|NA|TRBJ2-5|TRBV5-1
CASSSGELETQYF
TGCGCCAGCAGCTCGGGGGAGTTAGAGACCCAGTACTTC
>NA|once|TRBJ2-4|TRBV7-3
CASSPGGRGIQYF
TGTGCCAGCAGCCCCGGGGGGCGGGGCATTCAGTACTTC
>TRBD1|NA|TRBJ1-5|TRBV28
CASSLDRANQPQHF
TGTGCCAGCAGTTTAGACAGGGCAAATCAGCCCCAGCATTTT
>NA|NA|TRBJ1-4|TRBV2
CAGRQINEKLFF
TGTGCCGGCCGACAGATTAATGAAAAACTGTTTTTT